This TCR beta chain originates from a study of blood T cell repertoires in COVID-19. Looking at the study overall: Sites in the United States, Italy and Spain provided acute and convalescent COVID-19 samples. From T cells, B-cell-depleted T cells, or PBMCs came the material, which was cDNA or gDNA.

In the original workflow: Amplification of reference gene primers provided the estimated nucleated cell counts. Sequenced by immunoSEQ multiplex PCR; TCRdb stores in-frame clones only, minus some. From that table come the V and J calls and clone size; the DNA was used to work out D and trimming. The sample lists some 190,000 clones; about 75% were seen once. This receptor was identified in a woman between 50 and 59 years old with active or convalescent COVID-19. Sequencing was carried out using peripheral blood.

The CDR3 loop reads CLAGDLSYNEQFF. The DNA for the CDR3 is TGTCTAGCGGGGGACCTCTCCTACAATGAGCAGTTCTTC. The chain is built from TRBV30 and TRBJ2-1; TRBD2 matches 10 bases. This CDR3 is built from 13 residues. CDR1 and CDR2 (germline): GTSNPN, SVGIG (reference sequence).